The rows below give T cell receptor beta chains drawn from one sample of a study of HIV-infected children after antiretroviral therapy interruption. TCRdb independently ran MiXCR on the 3' RACE reads; one entry per CDR3 protein. Of about 89,000 distinct CDR3 sequences listed, 6% to 8.5% are singletons. Sequencing used CD45RA+ CD4+ T cells from PBMCs, pooled from several time points, obtained from a donor given antiretroviral therapy, either interrupted or continuous. The receptor set was obtained from a pool of human donors with HIV. CDR3s include the opening cysteine and the closing phenylalanine or tryptophan. The size field is filled for only some rows; it gives once, few, many or a size class.

j_gene | abundance | v_gene | CDR3aa
TRBJ2-1 | many | TRBV12-5 | CASGSNSYNEQFF
TRBJ2-3 | many | TRBV12-3/TRBV12-4 | CASSLRAGGTDTQYF
TRBJ2-3 | many | TRBV20-1 | CSARVPAAADTQYF
TRBJ2-5 | . | TRBV20-1 | CSASRYKSGRVGETQYF
TRBJ1-3 | few | TRBV7-8 | CASSFTERARGVTIYF
TRBJ1-1 | many | TRBV2 | CASSTGDKMNTEAFF
TRBJ2-7 | many | TRBV3-1 | CASSQGTLEVDEQYF
TRBJ2-7 | many | TRBV18 | CASSSFLSYEQYF
TRBJ1-5 | many | TRBV12-3/TRBV12-4 | CASSLRIAVQPQHF
TRBJ1-1 | few | TRBV10-3 | CAISEFSANTEAFF
TRBJ1-4 | . | TRBV28 | CASSDMTDFEKLFF
TRBJ2-4 | . | TRBV5-5 | CASSLGRGIQYF
TRBJ2-7 | many | TRBV20-1 | CSASRTTGGFYEQYF
TRBJ1-2 | many | TRBV19 | CASSTQQGAPYGYTF
TRBJ1-2 | . | TRBV7-2 | CASSLVQGGYGYTF
TRBJ2-2 | many | TRBV5-6 | CASSGMGTNAANTGELFF
TRBJ2-3 | . | TRBV2 | CASSEGPTDTQYF
TRBJ1-6 | many | TRBV21-1 | CASSNDVGNSMNNSPLHF
TRBJ1-5 | . | TRBV7-2 | CASSLLGTNQPQHF
TRBJ1-4 | . | TRBV12-5 | CANQGAETNEKLFF
TRBJ2-1 | few | TRBV7-8 | CASSLLRGTGEQFF
TRBJ1-4 | many | TRBV5-4 | CASSFEAGGAEKLFF
TRBJ2-3 | few | TRBV29-1 | CSTSSDRGGNTQYF